This TCR beta chain was sequenced during a study of CD4+ T cells in melanoma. V trimming: 3 bases; J trimming: 8 bases; junction bases outside the gene matches: 5. This CDR3 has 14 residues. The germline V gene has CDR1 SGHRS and CDR2 YFSETQ. General study findings and limits: CD8+ T cell, macrophage and B cell function reportedly correlated with neoantigen-specific CD4+ T cells. Neoantigen-specific CD4+ T cells in melanoma reportedly had diverse differentiation states.

Sequenced by immunoSEQ multiplex PCR; TCRdb stores in-frame clones only, minus some. In the table there are roughly 9,600 clones, about 73% of which are singletons. A note on this clone: Antigen specificity is unknown.

V and J are TRBV5-1 and TRBJ1-6; 7 bases are a match to TRBD1. The sequence derives from a human donor with melanoma. The sequencing input was cells from a culture (not recorded whether cultured in vitro). Written as DNA, the CDR3 is TGCGCCAGCAGCTCGGGACAGAACTATTCACCCCTCCACTTT. Translated: CASSSGQNYSPLHF.